This T cell receptor beta chain was profiled in a study of blood T cell repertoires in COVID-19. TCRdb's copy holds only in-frame clones and misses some; the assay was immunoSEQ multiplex PCR. The table has some 47,000 clones, roughly 86% seen once. V trimming: 7 bases; J trimming: 2 bases; junction bases outside the gene matches: 8. CDR3 length: 16 residues. Germline CDR1 MNHNY, CDR2 SVGAGI (reference sequence). The sequence derives from a woman in her sixties with acute or convalescent COVID-19. The V call is TRBV6-6, the J call TRBJ2-5; the match to TRBD2 covers 12 bases. The sequencing sample was made of peripheral blood. The CDR3 DNA follows: TGTGCCAGCACCCCGAGGCTAGCGGGGGGGCAAGAGACCCAGTACTTC. Translated: CASTPRLAGGQETQYF.